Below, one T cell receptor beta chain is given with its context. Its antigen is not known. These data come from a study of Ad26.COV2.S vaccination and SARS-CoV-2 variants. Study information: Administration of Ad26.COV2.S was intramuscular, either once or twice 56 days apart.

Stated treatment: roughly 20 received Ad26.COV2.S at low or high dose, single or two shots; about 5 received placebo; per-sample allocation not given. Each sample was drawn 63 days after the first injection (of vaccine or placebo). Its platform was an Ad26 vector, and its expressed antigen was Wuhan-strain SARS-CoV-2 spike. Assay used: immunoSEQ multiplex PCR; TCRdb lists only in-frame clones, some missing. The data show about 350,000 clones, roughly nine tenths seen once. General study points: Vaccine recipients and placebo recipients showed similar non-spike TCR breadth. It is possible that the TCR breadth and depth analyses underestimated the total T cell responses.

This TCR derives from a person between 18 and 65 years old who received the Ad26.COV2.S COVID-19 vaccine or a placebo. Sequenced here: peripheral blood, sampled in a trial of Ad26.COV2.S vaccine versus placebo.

CDR3 residues: CASARDRPGDEQFF. CDR3 in DNA: TGTGCCAGCGCAAGGGACAGGCCAGGCGATGAGCAGTTCTTC. The rearrangement links TRBV6-4 to TRBJ2-1; 8 bases match TRBD1. The CDR3 runs 14 residues. CDR1 and CDR2 (germline): MRHNA, SNTAGT. J lost 8 bases, V lost 8 bases, and 11 bases had no gene match.